The rows below give T cell receptor beta chains drawn from one sample of a study of CD8 T cells in ankylosing spondylitis. TCRdb used MiXCR to reprocess the 5' RACE reads, holding one entry per CDR3 protein. The sample has 350,000 to 400,000 distinct CDR3 sequences, 20% to 25% seen once. Sequencing was performed on blood, either unsorted or a sorted T cell fraction (not recorded which). These receptors were taken from a male donor with ankylosing spondylitis or in good health (not recorded which). CDR3s include the opening cysteine and the closing phenylalanine or tryptophan.

J gene: TRBJ2-5; V gene: TRBV12-3/TRBV12-4; CDR3 protein: CASIVGVGSRETQYF
J gene: TRBJ2-7; V gene: TRBV20-1; CDR3 protein: CSAPGLAGVVGSYEQYF
J gene: TRBJ2-1; V gene: TRBV12-3/TRBV12-4; CDR3 protein: CASGVSLRGEQFF
J gene: TRBJ2-1; V gene: TRBV4-2; CDR3 protein: CASSQTSGGANEQFF
J gene: TRBJ1-4; V gene: TRBV12-3/TRBV12-4; CDR3 protein: CASSFFVNEKLFF
J gene: TRBJ1-3; V gene: TRBV12-3/TRBV12-4; CDR3 protein: CASSLLSSGNTIYF
J gene: TRBJ1-1; V gene: TRBV10-2; CDR3 protein: CASSERGNTEAFF
J gene: TRBJ1-4; V gene: TRBV12-3/TRBV12-4; CDR3 protein: CASRPQGFGEKLFF
J gene: TRBJ2-3; V gene: TRBV12-3/TRBV12-4; CDR3 protein: CASSYGGDTQYF
J gene: TRBJ1-4; V gene: TRBV15; CDR3 protein: CATSRGRDSGEKLFF
J gene: TRBJ2-5; V gene: TRBV21-1; CDR3 protein: CASSIQPGSGGACETQYF
J gene: TRBJ2-7; V gene: TRBV6-1; CDR3 protein: CASKGTAVPYEQYF
J gene: TRBJ2-3; V gene: TRBV29-1; CDR3 protein: CSVDEGRGTDTQYF
J gene: TRBJ1-2; V gene: TRBV27; CDR3 protein: CASSLQGTNILYGYTF
J gene: TRBJ2-3; V gene: TRBV5-1; CDR3 protein: CASSFLGGDTQYF
J gene: TRBJ1-3; V gene: TRBV6-1; CDR3 protein: CASSEDWGPGNTIYF
J gene: TRBJ2-2; V gene: TRBV3-1; CDR3 protein: CASSQEFLGELFF
J gene: TRBJ2-5; V gene: TRBV29-1; CDR3 protein: CSVDQGQETQYF
J gene: TRBJ2-7; V gene: TRBV30; CDR3 protein: CALEDTKTGNEQYF
J gene: TRBJ2-1; V gene: TRBV20-1; CDR3 protein: CSASWGRGNLNEQFF
J gene: TRBJ1-5; V gene: TRBV27; CDR3 protein: CASSTTVYSNQPQHF
J gene: TRBJ2-7; V gene: TRBV28; CDR3 protein: CALGLGANEQYF
J gene: TRBJ2-1; V gene: TRBV9; CDR3 protein: CASSPKTTIINEQFF
J gene: TRBJ2-5; V gene: TRBV29-1; CDR3 protein: CSVEEGRGQETQYF
J gene: TRBJ1-1; V gene: TRBV24-1; CDR3 protein: CATSDPGKNTEAFF
J gene: TRBJ2-5; V gene: TRBV18; CDR3 protein: CASSPSYREGETQYF
J gene: TRBJ2-1; V gene: TRBV5-1; CDR3 protein: CASSPDRVAYNEQFF
J gene: TRBJ1-1; V gene: TRBV6-5; CDR3 protein: CASSYAETAGNTEAFF
J gene: TRBJ1-2; V gene: TRBV29-1; CDR3 protein: CSVPDRGPSGYTF
J gene: TRBJ1-5; V gene: TRBV6-5; CDR3 protein: CASSCPDRVVQPQHF
J gene: TRBJ2-3; V gene: TRBV4-1; CDR3 protein: CASSLEGRTDTQYF
J gene: TRBJ2-7; V gene: TRBV20-1; CDR3 protein: CSAPDPGLATYEQYF
J gene: TRBJ1-6; V gene: TRBV19; CDR3 protein: CASSLNRGVESPLHF
J gene: TRBJ2-1; V gene: TRBV24-1; CDR3 protein: CATSDDRARGSYNEQFF
J gene: TRBJ2-3; V gene: TRBV7-3; CDR3 protein: CASSPLGQGDPRSTDTQYF
J gene: TRBJ2-3; V gene: TRBV6-2/TRBV6-3; CDR3 protein: CASSSLWDYLTDTQYF
J gene: TRBJ2-1; V gene: TRBV2; CDR3 protein: CASSDGGQVIIF
J gene: TRBJ2-2; V gene: TRBV5-1; CDR3 protein: CASSQTVNDVTGELFF
J gene: TRBJ2-7; V gene: TRBV4-1; CDR3 protein: CASSQDPGHPREQYF
J gene: TRBJ2-7; V gene: TRBV2; CDR3 protein: CASRTYEQYF